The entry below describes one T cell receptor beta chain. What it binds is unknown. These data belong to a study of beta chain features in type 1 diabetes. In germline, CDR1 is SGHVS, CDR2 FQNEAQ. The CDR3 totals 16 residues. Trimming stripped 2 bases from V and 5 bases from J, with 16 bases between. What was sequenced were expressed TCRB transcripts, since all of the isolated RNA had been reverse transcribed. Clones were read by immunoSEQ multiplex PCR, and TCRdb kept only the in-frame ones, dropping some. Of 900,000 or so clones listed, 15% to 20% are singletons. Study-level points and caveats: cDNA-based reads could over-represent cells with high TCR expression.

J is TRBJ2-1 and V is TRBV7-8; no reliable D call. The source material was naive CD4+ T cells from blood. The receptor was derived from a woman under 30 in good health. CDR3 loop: CASSLRPSIRDNEQFF. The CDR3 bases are TGTGCCAGCAGCTTACGCCCGAGTATCCGAGACAATGAGCAGTTCTTC.